This TCR beta chain was captured in a study of blood T cells in healthy people across ages. Sample-barcoded 5' priming and a J-beta primer mix drove a second PCR of about 6 to 12 cycles. MiXCR was run by TCRdb on the 5' RACE reads, yielding one entry per CDR3 protein. The sample records fewer than 950,000 distinct CDR3 sequences, less than 70% being singletons. The sample holds a few counts of this clonotype. Its antigen is currently unknown. The V gene lost 4 bases and the J gene lost 0 bases, with 10 bases spanning the gap. The germline V gene encodes CDR1 SQVTM and CDR2 ANQGSEA. The CDR3 spans 13 residues. Study results and limitations: Among T cells, TCR beta diversity per million cells dropped roughly linearly as age rose.

The chain recombines TRBV29-1 with TRBJ2-7; D may be TRBD1 or TRBD2 (5 bases each). Sequencing was performed on blood. This TCR was sampled from a man at least 80 years old in good health. The CDR3 loop reads CSVGGRTSYEQYF. The CDR3 DNA follows: TGCAGCGTTGGGGGACGGACCTCCTACGAGCAGTACTTC.